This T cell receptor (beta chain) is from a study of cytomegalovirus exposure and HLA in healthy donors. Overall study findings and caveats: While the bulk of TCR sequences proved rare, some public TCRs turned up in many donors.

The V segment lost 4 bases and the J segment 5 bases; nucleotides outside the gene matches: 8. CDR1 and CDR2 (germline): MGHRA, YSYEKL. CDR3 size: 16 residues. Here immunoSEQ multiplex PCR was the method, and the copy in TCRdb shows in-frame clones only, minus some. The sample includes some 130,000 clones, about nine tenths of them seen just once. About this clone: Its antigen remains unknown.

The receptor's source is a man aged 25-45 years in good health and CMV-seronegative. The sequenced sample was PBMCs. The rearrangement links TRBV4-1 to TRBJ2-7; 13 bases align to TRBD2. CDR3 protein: CASSPGTSGILDEQYF. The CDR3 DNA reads TGCGCCAGCAGCCCCGGGACTAGCGGGATATTGGACGAGCAGTACTTC.